This TCR beta chain was retrieved from a study of blood T cell repertoires in COVID-19. In the study overall: The samples span acute and convalescent COVID-19 from the United States, Italy and Spain.

Sequencing was performed with immunoSEQ multiplex PCR; in TCRdb, only in-frame clones are kept and a portion is missing. The top ten hold about 1.5% of the sample, which has roughly 73,000 clones, more than 75% seen once. Trimming shortened V by 9 bases and J by 4 bases, and 17 bases separated the two germline ends. This CDR3 comprises 14 residues. CDR1 KGHDR and CDR2 SFDVKD come from the germline V gene. This chain joins TRBV24-1 and TRBJ1-2; D gene uncertain. Sequenced input: peripheral blood. This clonotype originated in a human donor in a cohort sampled during active COVID-19. DNA for the CDR3: TGTGCCACCGCCCCCCCGGAGGTGGCCTATGGCTACACCTTC. Its translation is CATAPPEVAYGYTF.